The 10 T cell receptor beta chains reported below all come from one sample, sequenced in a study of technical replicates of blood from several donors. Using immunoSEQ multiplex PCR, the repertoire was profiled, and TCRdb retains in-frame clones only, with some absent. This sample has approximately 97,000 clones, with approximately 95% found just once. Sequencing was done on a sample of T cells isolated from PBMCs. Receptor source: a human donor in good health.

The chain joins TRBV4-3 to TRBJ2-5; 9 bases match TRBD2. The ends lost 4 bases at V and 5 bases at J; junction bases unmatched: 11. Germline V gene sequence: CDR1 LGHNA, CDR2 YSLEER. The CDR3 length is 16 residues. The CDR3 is CASSLAGGGLFETQYF. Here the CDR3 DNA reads TGCGCCAGCAGCCTGGCGGGAGGGGGATTGTTTGAGACCCAGTACTTC.

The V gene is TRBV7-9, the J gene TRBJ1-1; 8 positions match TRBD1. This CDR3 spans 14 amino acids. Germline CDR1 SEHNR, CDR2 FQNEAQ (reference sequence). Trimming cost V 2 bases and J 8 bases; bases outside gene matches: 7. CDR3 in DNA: TGTGCCAGCAGCTTACTAAACAGGACAGGGGAAGCTTTCTTT. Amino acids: CASSLLNRTGEAFF.

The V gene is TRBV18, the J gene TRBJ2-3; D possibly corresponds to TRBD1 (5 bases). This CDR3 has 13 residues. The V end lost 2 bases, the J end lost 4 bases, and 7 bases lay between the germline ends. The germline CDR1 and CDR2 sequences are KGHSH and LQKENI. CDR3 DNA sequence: TGTGCCAGCTCACCAACAGGCGCAGATACGCAGTATTTT. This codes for CASSPTGADTQYF.

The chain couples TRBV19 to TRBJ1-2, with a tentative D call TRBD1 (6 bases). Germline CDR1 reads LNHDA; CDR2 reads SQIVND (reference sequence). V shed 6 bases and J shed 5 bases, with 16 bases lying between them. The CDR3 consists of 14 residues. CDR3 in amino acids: CASRRGRGLYGYTF. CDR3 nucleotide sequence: TGTGCCAGTAGACGCGGCAGGGGCCTATATGGCTACACCTTC.

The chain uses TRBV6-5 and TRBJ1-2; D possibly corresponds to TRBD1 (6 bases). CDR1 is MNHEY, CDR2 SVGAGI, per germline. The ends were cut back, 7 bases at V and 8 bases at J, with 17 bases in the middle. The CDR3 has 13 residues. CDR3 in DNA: TGTGCCAGCAAGCGAAGCCGGGACACAGGCTACACCTTC. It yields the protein CASKRSRDTGYTF.

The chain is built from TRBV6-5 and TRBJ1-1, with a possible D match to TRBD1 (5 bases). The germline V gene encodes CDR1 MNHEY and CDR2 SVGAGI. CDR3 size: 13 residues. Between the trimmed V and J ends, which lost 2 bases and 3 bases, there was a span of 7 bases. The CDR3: CASSYGADTEAFF. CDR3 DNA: TGTGCCAGCAGTTACGGGGCAGACACTGAAGCTTTCTTT.

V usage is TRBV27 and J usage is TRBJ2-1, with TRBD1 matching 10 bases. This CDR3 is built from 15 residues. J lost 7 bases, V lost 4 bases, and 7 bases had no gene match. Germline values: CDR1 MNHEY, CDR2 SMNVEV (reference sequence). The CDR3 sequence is CASSYLGQGLNEQFF. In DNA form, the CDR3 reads TGTGCCAGCAGTTATCTGGGACAGGGGCTAAATGAGCAGTTCTTC.

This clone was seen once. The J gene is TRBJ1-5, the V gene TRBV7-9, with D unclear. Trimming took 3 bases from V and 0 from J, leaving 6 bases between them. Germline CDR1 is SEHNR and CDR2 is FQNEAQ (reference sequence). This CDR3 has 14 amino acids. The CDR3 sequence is CASSFSYSNQPQHF. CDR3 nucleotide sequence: TGTGCCAGCAGCTTTAGTTATAGCAATCAGCCCCAGCATTTT.

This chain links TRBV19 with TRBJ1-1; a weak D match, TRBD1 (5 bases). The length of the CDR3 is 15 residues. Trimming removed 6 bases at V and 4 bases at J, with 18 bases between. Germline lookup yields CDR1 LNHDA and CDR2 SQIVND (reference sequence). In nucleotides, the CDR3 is TGTGCCAGTAGCCCCCCTGGCAGGGTGCCCACTGAAGCTTTCTTT. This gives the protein CASSPPGRVPTEAFF.

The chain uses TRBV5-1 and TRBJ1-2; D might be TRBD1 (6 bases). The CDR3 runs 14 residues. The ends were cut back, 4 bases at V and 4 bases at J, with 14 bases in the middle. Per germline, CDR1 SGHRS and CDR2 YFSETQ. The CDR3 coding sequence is TGCGCCAGCAGCACTGGACAGATCTCCTATGGCTACACCTTC. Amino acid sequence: CASSTGQISYGYTF.